Sequencing of this T cell receptor (beta chain) was carried out in a study of blood T cell repertoires in COVID-19. Study at large: There were acute and convalescent COVID-19 samples, and they came from the United States, Italy and Spain. PBMCs, B-cell-depleted T cells, or T cells provided the cDNA or gDNA that made up the material.

In the study's own analysis: Reference gene primers were amplified, and this amplification served to estimate nucleated cell counts. The repertoire was sequenced with immunoSEQ multiplex PCR; TCRdb's copy has only in-frame clones and lacks some. The V and J calls and clone size are taken from that table; D and trimming were inferred from the DNA. The sample contains more than 75,000 clones, approximately 86% of which appear only once. V was pared by 3 bases and J by 4 bases, with 6 bases of the junction left unmatched. This CDR3 contains 15 residues. Per germline, CDR1 KGHSH and CDR2 LQKENI. This clonotype originated in an elderly man with active or convalescent COVID-19. V gene TRBV18 combines with J gene TRBJ2-5, with TRBD1 matching over 9 bases. The sequenced sample consisted of peripheral blood. CDR3 sequence: CASSPLPGQGETQYF. DNA of the CDR3: TGTGCCAGCTCACCCTTACCGGGACAGGGAGAGACCCAGTACTTC.